Listed below are T cell receptor beta chains from one sample, sequenced in a study of vaccination effects on CD4 cells after COVID-19. Antigens of these TCRs are unknown. The repertoire was sequenced with immunoSEQ multiplex PCR; TCRdb's copy has only in-frame clones and lacks some. The repertoire holds about 45,000 clones, with approximately 70% as singletons. The specimen was CD4+ T cells from PBMCs cultured with a peptide pool, collected before COVID-19 vaccination. These receptors came from a human donor who had a prior SARS-CoV-2 infection. Each CDR3 is given with its conserved first and last residue. The D gene is left open where the match is weak. The size of a clone is reported for some rows only, either as once, few or many, or as a class for expanded clones.

size,J,V,D,DNA,CDR3
few,TRBJ1-2,TRBV5-3,TRBD1,TGTGCCAGAAGCGCACGGGACAGAGGGGATGGCTACACCTTC,CARSARDRGDGYTF
NA,TRBJ2-5,TRBV19,NA,TGTGCCAGTGCCCCGGGACCGGGCCAACAAGAGACCCAGTACTTC,CASAPGPGQQETQYF
NA,TRBJ2-7,TRBV5-1,TRBD1,TGCGCCAGCAGCGAAGGGACAGGATGGGACTACGAGCAGTACTTC,CASSEGTGWDYEQYF
NA,TRBJ2-7,TRBV6-5,NA,TGTGCCACAACCCGGGGAGGCAGAAGATACGAGCAGTACTTC,CATTRGGRRYEQYF
NA,TRBJ1-4,TRBV5-1,NA,TGCGCCAGCAGAGGGGCGAGCACCGAGGGTGAAAAACTGTTTTTT,CASRGASTEGEKLFF
NA,TRBJ1-2,TRBV19,TRBD1,TGTGCCAGTAAAAAAGGAACAGGGGGCAACTATGGCTACACCTTC,CASKKGTGGNYGYTF
few,TRBJ1-2,TRBV6-5,NA,TGTGCCAGCTCCTCTAGGGACTTGCGTGGCTACACCTTC,CASSSRDLRGYTF
NA,TRBJ2-5,TRBV6-1,TRBD2,TGTGCCAGCAGTGAATCACCACTAGCGGAGACCCAGTACTTC,CASSESPLAETQYF
NA,TRBJ2-7,TRBV7-8,TRBD1,TGTGCCAGCAGCCGACGGACAGGTCCTACTTCATACGAGCAGTACTTC,CASSRRTGPTSYEQYF
once,TRBJ2-7,TRBV11-3,NA,TGTGCCAGCAGCCCAGCATCAGGAATAGGAGAGGACGAGCAGTACTTC,CASSPASGIGEDEQYF
NA,TRBJ2-1,TRBV5-1,NA,TGCGCCAGCAGCTTGATCCCTAGCGTTGGCGATGAGCAGTTCTTC,CASSLIPSVGDEQFF
NA,TRBJ2-3,TRBV7-9,NA,TGTGCCAGCAGTCCAGCCGGGACCAACCCTCCAGTGGCGCAGTATTTT,CASSPAGTNPPVAQYF
NA,TRBJ2-1,TRBV5-1,TRBD2,TGCGCCAGCAGCTTTCTAGCGGGGATTTACAATGAGCAGTTCTTC,CASSFLAGIYNEQFF
NA,TRBJ1-1,TRBV10-3,NA,TGTGCCATCAGTGACTCCTTTGGTAGCTATGAAGCTTTCTTT,CAISDSFGSYEAFF
NA,TRBJ1-6,TRBV19,NA,TGTGCCAGTAGTGCTAGGGACACCGGAGGCTCACCCCTCCACTTT,CASSARDTGGSPLHF
NA,TRBJ1-1,TRBV4-1,NA,TGCGCCAGCAGCCAAGTTCTGGTTAGGGGTGGGATGAACACTGAAGCTTTCTTT,CASSQVLVRGGMNTEAFF
few,TRBJ2-2,TRBV5-4,TRBD2,TGTGCCAGCAGCAGGACTAGCGGGATCGGAACCGGGGAGCTGTTTTTT,CASSRTSGIGTGELFF
few,TRBJ1-2,TRBV6-1,NA,TGTGCCAGCAGTGAGTTGGGAGGGTTTGGCTATGGCTACACCTTC,CASSELGGFGYGYTF
few,TRBJ2-7,TRBV4-3,NA,TGCGCCAGCAGCCAAGAAAGGGGGTTTAATATCCGCGAGCAGTACTTC,CASSQERGFNIREQYF
NA,TRBJ2-2,TRBV10-3,TRBD2,TGTGCCATCAGTGAGTCCTTAGCGGGGCCAGGGGAGCTGTTTTTT,CAISESLAGPGELFF
NA,TRBJ1-6,TRBV7-8,TRBD1,TGTGCCAGCAGCTTAGCCCCGGGACAGAATTCACCCCTCCACTTT,CASSLAPGQNSPLHF
NA,TRBJ2-7,TRBV7-8,TRBD2,TGTGCCAGCAGCCCACTCGTCCGAGCGGGAGGGCGGTACGAGCAGTACTTC,CASSPLVRAGGRYEQYF
NA,TRBJ1-1,TRBV10-3,NA,TGTGCCATCAGTGAGCTTTTGAACACTGAAGCTTTCTTT,CAISELLNTEAFF
NA,TRBJ2-7,TRBV27,NA,TGTGCCAGCAGTTTAGTCCGGACGGGGATGAACGAGCAGTACTTC,CASSLVRTGMNEQYF
NA,TRBJ1-2,TRBV24-1,NA,TGTGCCACCAGTGAACGGTCTAGGCATGGCTACACCTTC,CATSERSRHGYTF
NA,TRBJ1-1,TRBV3-1/TRBV3-2,NA,TGTGCCAGCAGACACACAGGGACCAAAGCTTTCTTT,CASRHTGTKAFF
NA,TRBJ1-1,TRBV18,TRBD1,TGTGCCAGCTCACCAGCGACAGGGGGCAGGGCTGAAGCTTTCTTT,CASSPATGGRAEAFF
NA,TRBJ2-3,TRBV5-1,NA,TGCGCCAGCAGCTTGGAGTACAGCGCGAGCACAGATACGCAGTATTTT,CASSLEYSASTDTQYF
NA,TRBJ1-2,TRBV4-3,TRBD1,TGCGCCAGCAGGCGGACAGGGAATAGTGGCTACACCTTC,CASRRTGNSGYTF
once,TRBJ2-6,TRBV9,TRBD1,TGTGCCAGCAGCTTTCGAAGCTACAGGGGTTCCTCTGGGGCCAACGTCCTGACTTTC,CASSFRSYRGSSGANVLTF